This TCR beta chain was obtained from a study of blood T cell repertoires in COVID-19. Study details: Acute-phase and convalescent COVID-19 samples originated in the United States, Italy and Spain.

Residents of about two dozen US areas, aged about 18 to 95 years, made up the participants. Participants' reported clinical history set cohort assignment. Among Cohort 3 donors, those recovered had two negative PCRs, clearance, or symptom resolution. The data were produced by immunoSEQ multiplex PCR, yet TCRdb's version contains in-frame clones alone and is incomplete. The sample has roughly 190,000 clones; roughly 83% are singletons. Germline loops: CDR1 SGHRS, CDR2 YFSETQ. CDR3 length: 16 residues. V trimming: 4 bases; J trimming: 4 bases; junction bases outside the gene matches: 7. Input material: PBMCs or T cells enriched from blood (not recorded which). The receptor comes from a woman under 40 who had recovered from COVID-19. This chain joins TRBV5-1 and TRBJ2-2; the match to TRBD1 covers 10 bases. CDR3 sequence (DNA): TGCGCCAGCAGCGGGGGACAGGGGTCCTTCACCGGGGAGCTGTTTTTT. It yields the protein CASSGGQGSFTGELFF.